This is a list of T cell receptor beta chains from one sample in a study of T cells in Graves' hyperthyroidism and ophthalmopathy. TCRdb passed the multiplex PCR reads through MiXCR, listing each CDR3 protein once. The sample comprises 300,000 or so distinct CDR3 sequences, roughly 18% of which are singletons, and less than 65% rests with the top ten. The sample was blood. The source is a woman between 45 and 60 years old with Graves' hyperthyroidism. Both conserved end residues are part of each CDR3. A D gene is named only where the DNA matches it firmly. A clone size is listed for some rows: how often the clone was seen (once, few, many), or a class if it is expanded.

d_gene	abundance	v_gene	len	j_gene	CDR3aa	CDR3nt
-	-	TRBV20-1	12	TRBJ1-1	CSAIPENTEAFF	TGCAGTGCCATACCGGAGAACACTGAAGCTTTCTTT
TRBD1	many	TRBV20-1	18	TRBJ1-1	CSARNGTATAFIPTEAFF	TGCAGTGCTAGGAACGGGACAGCCACCGCATTCATCCCCACTGAAGCTTTCTTT
-	few	TRBV14	15	TRBJ2-5	CASSQDWGQQETQYF	TGTGCCAGCAGCCAAGATTGGGGTCAGCAAGAGACCCAGTACTTC
TRBD1	-	TRBV6-4	14	TRBJ2-3	CASSTGDPTDTQYF	TGTGCCAGCAGCACAGGGGACCCCACAGATACGCAGTATTTT
-	many	TRBV2	13	TRBJ2-5	CASTPARGATQYF	TGTGCCAGTACTCCCGCCCGAGGAGCGACCCAGTACTTC
-	-	TRBV19	15	TRBJ2-1	CASSMGVTSYNEQFF	TGTGCCAGTAGTATGGGGGTGACTAGCTACAATGAGCAGTTCTTC
-	many	TRBV7-6	16	TRBJ1-4	CASSLSDRPSNEKLFF	TGTGCCAGCAGCTTATCAGACAGGCCTTCTAATGAAAAACTGTTTTTT
TRBD1	-	TRBV5-1	14	TRBJ2-2	CASSSGQAPGELFF	TGCGCCAGCAGCAGCGGACAGGCCCCCGGGGAGCTGTTTTTT
-	-	TRBV12-3/TRBV12-4	13	TRBJ2-2	CASRPAYAGELFF	TGTGCCAGCAGGCCCGCCTACGCCGGGGAGCTGTTTTTT
TRBD1	few	TRBV27	17	TRBJ2-1	CASRNQRDRVVLNEQFF	TGTGCCAGCAGAAATCAACGTGACAGGGTGGTCCTCAATGAGCAGTTCTTC
-	-	TRBV28	16	TRBJ1-4	CASSGPRGASNEKLFF	TGTGCCAGCAGTGGGCCCCGGGGGGCGTCTAATGAAAAACTGTTTTTT
TRBD2	few	TRBV20-1	16	TRBJ2-1	CSASRPSGGQYNEQFF	TGCAGTGCTAGCCGGCCCAGCGGGGGGCAATACAATGAGCAGTTCTTC
-	many	TRBV27	15	TRBJ2-3	CASSNYWREGDTQYF	TGTGCCAGCAGTAACTACTGGCGGGAAGGAGATACGCAGTATTTT
TRBD1	-	TRBV12-3/TRBV12-4	13	TRBJ2-7	CATRPGTGDEQYF	TGTGCGACTCGCCCCGGGACAGGGGACGAGCAGTACTTC
TRBD2	-	TRBV20-1	16	TRBJ2-1	CSARELAGLDFNEQFF	TGCAGTGCTAGGGAACTAGCGGGCCTTGACTTCAATGAGCAGTTCTTC
TRBD2	many	TRBV3-1	14	TRBJ2-5	CASSQSGEKETQYF	TGTGCCAGCAGCCAAAGCGGGGAGAAAGAGACCCAGTACTTC
TRBD2	many	TRBV6-1	15	TRBJ2-7	CASRPGLAGLHEQYF	TGTGCCAGCAGACCGGGACTAGCGGGCCTCCACGAGCAGTACTTC
TRBD2	few	TRBV18	16	TRBJ2-1	CASSPTSRGGQGEQFF	TGTGCCAGCTCACCCACTTCACGGGGGGGCCAGGGTGAGCAGTTCTTC
-	-	TRBV12-3/TRBV12-4	15	TRBJ1-5	CASSFGGALNQPQHF	TGTGCCAGCAGTTTTGGGGGGGCTCTAAATCAGCCCCAGCATTTT
-	-	TRBV7-9	17	TRBJ1-4	CASSLAFQGLFNEKLFF	TGTGCCAGCAGCTTAGCTTTTCAGGGGCTCTTTAATGAAAAACTGTTTTTT
TRBD2	many	TRBV10-3	15	TRBJ2-1	CAISDELAGYNEQFF	TGTGCCATCAGTGACGAACTAGCGGGTTACAATGAGCAGTTCTTC
TRBD1	-	TRBV25-1	16	TRBJ2-6	CASSGGTASGANALTF	TGTGCCAGCAGTGGTGGGACAGCCTCTGGGGCCAACGCCCTGACTTTC
TRBD2	many	TRBV11-2	15	TRBJ2-5	CASSPRSGGEKTQYF	TGTGCCAGCAGTCCCCGGAGCGGGGGGGAAAAGACCCAGTACTTC
TRBD1	many	TRBV6-1	14	TRBJ2-7	CASSSGQGPQEQYF	TGTGCCAGCAGCAGCGGACAGGGTCCCCAGGAGCAGTACTTC
TRBD2	many	TRBV4-1	17	TRBJ2-3	CASSQVIAGVGTDTQYF	TGCGCCAGCAGCCAAGTCATAGCGGGAGTTGGCACAGATACGCAGTATTTT
-	many	TRBV5-1	16	TRBJ1-1	CASSPDPRGLNTEAFF	TGCGCCAGCAGCCCGGACCCCCGGGGTCTGAACACTGAAGCTTTCTTT
-	many	TRBV13	15	TRBJ1-1	CASSLYTGKNTEAFF	TGTGCCAGCAGCTTATATACAGGGAAGAACACTGAAGCTTTCTTT
-	many	TRBV12-3/TRBV12-4	12	TRBJ1-2	CASSHTNYGYTF	TGTGCCAGCAGCCATACTAACTATGGCTACACCTTC
TRBD2	few	TRBV28	15	TRBJ2-5	CASSFGTIGSETQYF	TGTGCCAGCAGTTTCGGGACTATAGGATCAGAGACCCAGTACTTC
-	few	TRBV10-3	16	TRBJ1-2	CAISDLGSLTNYGYTF	TGTGCCATCAGTGACCTAGGGAGCCTAACTAACTATGGCTACACCTTC
-	-	TRBV19	16	TRBJ1-4	CASSILPTGGGEKLFF	TGTGCCAGTAGTATCCTTCCGACAGGAGGAGGGGAAAAACTGTTTTTT
-	few	TRBV15	15	TRBJ2-1	CATGAPADSYNEQFF	TGTGCCACTGGCGCGCCGGCGGACTCCTACAATGAGCAGTTCTTC
-	-	TRBV20-1	13	TRBJ2-1	CSARKLVGYEQFF	TGCAGTGCTAGGAAACTAGTAGGCTACGAGCAGTTCTTC
-	-	TRBV7-3	15	TRBJ1-5	CASSQDGSSGQPQHF	TGTGCCAGCAGCCAAGACGGATCCTCGGGCCAGCCCCAGCATTTT
-	many	TRBV6-1	13	TRBJ2-7	CASKPGTLYEQYF	TGTGCCAGCAAGCCCGGGACTTTGTACGAGCAGTACTTC
TRBD1	few	TRBV18	14	TRBJ2-7	CASRRTGVGYEQYF	TGTGCCAGCAGGAGGACAGGGGTTGGTTACGAGCAGTACTTC
TRBD1	few	TRBV29-1	12	TRBJ1-2	CSGRDRDLGYTF	TGCAGCGGCCGGGACAGGGACCTTGGCTACACCTTC
TRBD2	many	TRBV20-1	19	TRBJ2-7	CSAREGLAGAEGSSYEQYF	TGCAGTGCTAGAGAGGGACTAGCGGGAGCGGAGGGAAGCTCCTACGAGCAGTACTTC
-	-	TRBV24-1	13	TRBJ2-3	CATTAGNTDTQYF	TGTGCCACCACGGCAGGAAACACAGATACGCAGTATTTT
-	-	TRBV5-1	17	TRBJ2-1	CASRGASRLTRANEQFF	TGCGCCAGCAGGGGGGCAAGTCGTCTGACTAGGGCCAATGAGCAGTTCTTC
TRBD1	few	TRBV5-1	14	TRBJ1-2	CASSTTGTDYGYTF	TGCGCCAGCAGTACGACCGGGACAGACTATGGCTACACCTTC
-	few	TRBV28	13	TRBJ2-1	CASSPGQGGEQFF	TGTGCCAGCAGTCCCGGGCAGGGGGGGGAGCAGTTCTTC
-	-	TRBV3-1	14	TRBJ1-3	CASSQGGAGNTIYF	TGTGCCAGCAGCCAAGGAGGGGCAGGAAACACCATATATTTT
-	-	TRBV29-1	13	TRBJ1-1	CSVYRASRTEAFF	TGCAGCGTGTACCGGGCCTCTAGGACTGAAGCTTTCTTT
-	many	TRBV5-5	17	TRBJ2-7	CASSRDEFWDPNYEQYF	TGTGCCAGCAGCCGGGACGAGTTTTGGGATCCCAACTACGAGCAGTACTTC